The source of this T cell receptor (beta chain) is a study of read filtering for tumor transcriptome and immune sequencing. Study details: IR-seq gave about 3.5 to 10.27 million TCR reads per sample; RNA-seq gave roughly 75 to 1,400.

The sample holds many counts of this clonotype. Its antigen is undetermined. The trim removed 6 bases at V and 6 bases at J, leaving 13 bases unmatched. In germline, CDR1 is MNHEY, CDR2 SVGEGT. The CDR3 has 16 residues. General observations from the study: Sorted CD138-negative bone marrow cells were not purified T cells. In IR-seq, single-read clonotypes were roughly 80% of clonotypes but approximately 3.5% of reads. Dropping single-read clonotypes raised IR-seq and RNA-seq shared-clonotype correlation.

From approximately 430 ng of RNA, a library with molecular barcoded alpha/delta and beta/gamma adaptors was made. TCRdb re-derived calls from the reads in MiXCR, one entry per CDR3 protein. The sample lists more than 35,000 distinct CDR3 sequences; roughly 13% were seen once. This TCR was recovered from a donor aged 40 or over with multiple myeloma. Sequenced: a population of CD138-negative cells sorted from bone marrow. This chain joins TRBV6-2 or TRBV6-3 and TRBJ2-1; 8 nucleotides align to TRBD1. The DNA of the CDR3 is TGTGCCAGCAGCCCCCCGGGCAGGGGGCACTTCAATGAGCAGTTCTTC. It yields the protein CASSPPGRGHFNEQFF.